This T cell receptor (beta chain) was sequenced during a study of T cell responses to AZD1222 COVID-19 vaccine. General study points: With dominance at 160-218 and 743-854, vaccine-associated CD4 TCRs spanned spike. Seropositive at baseline were only a handful of AZD1222 recipients. Donors, mostly white British, included more females; clonal diversity was possibly underestimated. Close to half of spike-specific TCRs reportedly recognize unmutated variant regions.

The CDR3 runs 12 residues. Trimming cost V 3 bases and J 6 bases, with 6 bases left between them. CDR1 and CDR2 from the germline V gene are SGHAT and FQNNGV. About this clone: Its specificity is not known.

Profiling relied on immunoSEQ multiplex PCR, and the TCRdb table lists in-frame clones only, not all of them. The sample has more than 85,000 clones; less than 85% are singletons. The material was peripheral blood, obtained 28 days after the second AZD1222 dose. This chain joins TRBV11-2 and TRBJ1-3, with no clear D. This clonotype was sampled from an adult who received the AZD1222 COVID-19 vaccine. CDR3 protein: CASSFSENTIYF. The DNA of the CDR3 is TGTGCCAGCAGCTTTAGTGAAAACACCATATATTTT.